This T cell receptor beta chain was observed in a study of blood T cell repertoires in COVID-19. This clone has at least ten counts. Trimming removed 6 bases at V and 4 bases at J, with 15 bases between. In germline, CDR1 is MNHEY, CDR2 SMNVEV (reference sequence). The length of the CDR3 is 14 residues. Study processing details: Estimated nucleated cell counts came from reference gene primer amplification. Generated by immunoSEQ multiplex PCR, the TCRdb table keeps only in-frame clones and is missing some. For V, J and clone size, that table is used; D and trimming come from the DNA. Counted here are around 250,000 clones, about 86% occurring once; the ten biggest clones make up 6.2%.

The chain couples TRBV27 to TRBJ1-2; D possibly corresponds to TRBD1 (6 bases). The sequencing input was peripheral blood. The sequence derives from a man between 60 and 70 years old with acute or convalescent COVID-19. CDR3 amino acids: CASSFQQGSYGYTF. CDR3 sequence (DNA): TGTGCCAGCAGCTTTCAGCAGGGGAGCTATGGCTACACCTTC.